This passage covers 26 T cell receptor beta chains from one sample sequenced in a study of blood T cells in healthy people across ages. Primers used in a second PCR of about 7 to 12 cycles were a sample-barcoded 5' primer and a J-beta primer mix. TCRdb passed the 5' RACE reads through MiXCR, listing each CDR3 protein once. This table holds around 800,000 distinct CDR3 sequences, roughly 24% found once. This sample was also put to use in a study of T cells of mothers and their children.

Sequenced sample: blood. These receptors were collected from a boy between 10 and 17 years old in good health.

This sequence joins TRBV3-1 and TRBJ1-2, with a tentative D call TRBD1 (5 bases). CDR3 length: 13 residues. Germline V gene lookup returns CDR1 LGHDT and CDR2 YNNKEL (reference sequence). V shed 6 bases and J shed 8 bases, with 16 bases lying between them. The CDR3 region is CASRDIGGTGYTF. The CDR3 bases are TGTGCCAGCAGAGATATAGGAGGGACCGGCTACACCTTC. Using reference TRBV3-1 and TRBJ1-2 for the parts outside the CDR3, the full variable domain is DTAVSQTPKYLVTQMGNDKSIKCEQNLGHDTMYWYKQDSKKFLKIMFSYNNKELIINETVPNRFSPKSPDKAHLNLHINSLELGDSAVYFCASRDIGGTGYTFGSGTRLTVV.

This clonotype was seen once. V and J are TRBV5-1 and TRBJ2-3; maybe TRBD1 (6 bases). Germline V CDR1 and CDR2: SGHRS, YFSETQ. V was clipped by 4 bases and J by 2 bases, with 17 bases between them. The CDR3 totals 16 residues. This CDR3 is CASSQTGTPYTDTQYF. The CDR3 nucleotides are TGCGCCAGCAGCCAAACCGGGACACCTTACACAGATACGCAGTATTTT.

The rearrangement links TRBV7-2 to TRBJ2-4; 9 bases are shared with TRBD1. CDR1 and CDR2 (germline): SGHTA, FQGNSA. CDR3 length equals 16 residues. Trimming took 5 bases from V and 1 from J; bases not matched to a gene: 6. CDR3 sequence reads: CASSTTGGLAKNIQYF. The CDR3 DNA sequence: TGTGCCAGCAGCACTACAGGGGGCCTGGCCAAAAACATTCAGTACTTC.

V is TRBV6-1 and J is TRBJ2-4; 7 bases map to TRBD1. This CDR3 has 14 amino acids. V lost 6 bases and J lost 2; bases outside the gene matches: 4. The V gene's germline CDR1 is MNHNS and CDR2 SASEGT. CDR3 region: CASRTGSTKNIQYF. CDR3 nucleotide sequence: TGTGCCAGCAGGACAGGGTCGACCAAAAACATTCAGTACTTC.

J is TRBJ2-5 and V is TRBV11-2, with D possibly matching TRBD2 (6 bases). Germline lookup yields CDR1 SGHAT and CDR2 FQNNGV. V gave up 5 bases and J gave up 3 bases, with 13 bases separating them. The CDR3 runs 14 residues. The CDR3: CASSERALEETQYF. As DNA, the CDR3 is TGTGCCAGCAGCGAGCGGGCGCTGGAAGAGACCCAGTACTTC.

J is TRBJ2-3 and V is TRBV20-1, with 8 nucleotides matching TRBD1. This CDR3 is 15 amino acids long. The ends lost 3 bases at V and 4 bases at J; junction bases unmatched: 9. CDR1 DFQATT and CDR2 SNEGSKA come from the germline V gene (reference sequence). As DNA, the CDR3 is TGCAGTGCTAGTAAGGGGACAGGAGTCGCAGATACGCAGTATTTT. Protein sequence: CSASKGTGVADTQYF.

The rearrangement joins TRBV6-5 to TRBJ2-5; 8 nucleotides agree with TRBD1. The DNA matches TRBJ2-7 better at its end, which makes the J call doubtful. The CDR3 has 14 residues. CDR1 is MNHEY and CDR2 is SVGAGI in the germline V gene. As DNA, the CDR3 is TGTGCCAGCAGTTACGGGCAGGGGGCAGGCGAGCAGTACTTC. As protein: CASSYGQGAGEQYF.

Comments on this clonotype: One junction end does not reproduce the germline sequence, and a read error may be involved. CDR3 sequence reads: CVSSQGNYNEQFF. As DNA, the CDR3 is TGTGTCAGCAGCCAGGGAAATTACAATGAGCAGTTCTTC. V gene TRBV3-1 combines with J gene TRBJ2-1; D may be TRBD1 (5 bases). Per the germline V gene, CDR1 is LGHDT and CDR2 is YNNKEL (reference sequence). The CDR3 extends over 13 amino acids.

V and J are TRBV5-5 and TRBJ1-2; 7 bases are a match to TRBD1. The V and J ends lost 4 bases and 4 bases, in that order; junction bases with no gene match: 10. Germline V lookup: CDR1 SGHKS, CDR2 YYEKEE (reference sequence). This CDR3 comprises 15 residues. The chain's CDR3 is CASSLGQLPIYGYTF. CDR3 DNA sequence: TGTGCCAGCAGCCTGGGACAGCTCCCGATCTATGGCTACACCTTC.

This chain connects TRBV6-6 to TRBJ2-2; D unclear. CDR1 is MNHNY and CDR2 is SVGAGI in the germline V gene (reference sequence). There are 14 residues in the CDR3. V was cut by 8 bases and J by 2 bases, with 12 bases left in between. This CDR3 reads CASQLGSNTGELFF. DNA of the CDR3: TGTGCCAGCCAATTAGGGTCCAACACCGGGGAGCTGTTTTTT.

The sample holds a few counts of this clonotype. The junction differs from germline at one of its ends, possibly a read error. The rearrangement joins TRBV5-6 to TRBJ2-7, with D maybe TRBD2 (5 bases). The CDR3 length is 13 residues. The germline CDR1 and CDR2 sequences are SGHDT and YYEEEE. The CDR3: CAGSLEQTGEQYF. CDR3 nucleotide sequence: TGTGCCGGCAGCTTGGAACAGACGGGAGAGCAGTACTTC.

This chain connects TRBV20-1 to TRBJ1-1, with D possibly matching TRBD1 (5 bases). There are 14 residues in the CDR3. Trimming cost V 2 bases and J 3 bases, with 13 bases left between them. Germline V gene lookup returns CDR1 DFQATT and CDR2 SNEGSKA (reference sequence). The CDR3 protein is CSARTRMGDTEAFF. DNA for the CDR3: TGCAGTGCTAGAACGCGGATGGGGGACACTGAAGCTTTCTTT.

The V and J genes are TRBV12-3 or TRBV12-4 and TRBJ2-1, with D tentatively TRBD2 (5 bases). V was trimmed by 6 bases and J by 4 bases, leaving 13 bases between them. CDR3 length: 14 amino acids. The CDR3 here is CASREGRRYNEQFF. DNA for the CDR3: TGTGCCAGCAGGGAAGGAAGGAGGTACAATGAGCAGTTCTTC.

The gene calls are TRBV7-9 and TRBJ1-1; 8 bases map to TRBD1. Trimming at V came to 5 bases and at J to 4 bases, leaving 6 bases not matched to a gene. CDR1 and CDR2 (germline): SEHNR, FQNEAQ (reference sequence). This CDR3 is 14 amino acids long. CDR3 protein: CASSPGDRSTEAFF. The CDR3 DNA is TGTGCCAGCAGCCCAGGGGACAGGTCCACTGAAGCTTTCTTT.

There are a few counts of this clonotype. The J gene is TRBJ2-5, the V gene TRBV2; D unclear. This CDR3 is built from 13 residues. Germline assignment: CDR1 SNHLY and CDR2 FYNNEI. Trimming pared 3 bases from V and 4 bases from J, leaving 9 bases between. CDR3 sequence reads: CASSDGTGETQYF. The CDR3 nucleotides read TGTGCCAGCAGTGACGGCACTGGAGAGACCCAGTACTTC.

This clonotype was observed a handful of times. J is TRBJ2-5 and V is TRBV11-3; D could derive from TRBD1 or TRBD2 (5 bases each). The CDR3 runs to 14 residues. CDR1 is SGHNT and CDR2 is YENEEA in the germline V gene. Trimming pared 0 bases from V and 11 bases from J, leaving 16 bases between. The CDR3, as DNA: TGTGCCAGCAGCTTAGATACGCGGGTGGGGGAGCAGTACTTC. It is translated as CASSLDTRVGEQYF.

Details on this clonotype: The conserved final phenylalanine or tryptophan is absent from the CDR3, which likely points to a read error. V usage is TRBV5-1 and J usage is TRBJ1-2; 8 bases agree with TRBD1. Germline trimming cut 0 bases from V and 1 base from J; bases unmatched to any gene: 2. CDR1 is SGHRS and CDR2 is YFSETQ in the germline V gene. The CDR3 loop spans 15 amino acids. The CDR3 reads CASSLGQGNNYGYTL. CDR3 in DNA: TGCGCCAGCAGCTTGGGACAGGGGAATAACTATGGCTACACCCTC.

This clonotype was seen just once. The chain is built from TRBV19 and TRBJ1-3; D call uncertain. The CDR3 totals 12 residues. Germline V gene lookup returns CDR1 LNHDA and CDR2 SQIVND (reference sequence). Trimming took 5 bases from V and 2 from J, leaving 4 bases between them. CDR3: CASSYTGNTIYF. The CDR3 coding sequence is TGTGCCAGTAGTTACACTGGAAACACCATATATTTT.

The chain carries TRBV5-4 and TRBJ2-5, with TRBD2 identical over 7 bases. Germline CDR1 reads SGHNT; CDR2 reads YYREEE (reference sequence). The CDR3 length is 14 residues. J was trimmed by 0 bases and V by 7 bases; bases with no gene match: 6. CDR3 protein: CASGPRGNQETQYF. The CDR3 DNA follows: TGTGCCAGCGGCCCGCGGGGGAACCAAGAGACCCAGTACTTC.

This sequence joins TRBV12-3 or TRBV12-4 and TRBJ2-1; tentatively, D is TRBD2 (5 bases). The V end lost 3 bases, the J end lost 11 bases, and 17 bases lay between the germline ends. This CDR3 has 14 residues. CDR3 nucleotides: TGTGCCAGCAGTTTCAACGGACTCCTCCCCCAGCAGTTCTTC. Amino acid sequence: CASSFNGLLPQQFF.

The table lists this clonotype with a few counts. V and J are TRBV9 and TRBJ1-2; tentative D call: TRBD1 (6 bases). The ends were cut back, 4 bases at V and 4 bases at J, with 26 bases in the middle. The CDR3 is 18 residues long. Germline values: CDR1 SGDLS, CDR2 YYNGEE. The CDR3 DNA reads TGTGCCAGCAGCCATCCCTCGGGTCCTCCTGGACAGACCTATGGCTACACCTTC. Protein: CASSHPSGPPGQTYGYTF.

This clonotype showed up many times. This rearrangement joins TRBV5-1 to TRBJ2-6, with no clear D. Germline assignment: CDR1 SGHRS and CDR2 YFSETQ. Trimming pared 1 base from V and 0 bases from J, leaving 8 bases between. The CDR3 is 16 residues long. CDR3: CASSLSQFSGANVLTF. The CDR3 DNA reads TGCGCCAGCAGCTTGTCCCAATTCTCTGGGGCCAACGTCCTGACTTTC. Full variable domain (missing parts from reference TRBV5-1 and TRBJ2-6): KAGVTQTPRYLIKTRGQQVTLSCSPISGHRSVSWYQQTPGQGLQFLFEYFSETQRNKGNFPGRFSGRQFSNSRSEMNVSTLELGDSALYLCASSLSQFSGANVLTFGAGSRLTVL.

CDR3 protein: CASSLSSWGDIQYF. In DNA, the CDR3 is TGTGCCAGCAGTTTATCCTCCTGGGGGGACATTCAGTACTTC. V gene TRBV12-3 or TRBV12-4 combines with J gene TRBJ2-4, with a weak D call TRBD2 (6 bases). The V end lost 2 bases, the J end lost 8 bases, and 13 bases lay between the germline ends. The length of the CDR3 is 14 residues.

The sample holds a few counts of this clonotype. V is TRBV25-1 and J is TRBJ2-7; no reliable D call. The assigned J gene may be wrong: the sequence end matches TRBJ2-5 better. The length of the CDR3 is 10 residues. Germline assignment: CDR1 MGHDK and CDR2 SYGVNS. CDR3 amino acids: CASATETQYF. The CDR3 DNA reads TGTGCCAGCGCGACGGAGACCCAGTACTTC.

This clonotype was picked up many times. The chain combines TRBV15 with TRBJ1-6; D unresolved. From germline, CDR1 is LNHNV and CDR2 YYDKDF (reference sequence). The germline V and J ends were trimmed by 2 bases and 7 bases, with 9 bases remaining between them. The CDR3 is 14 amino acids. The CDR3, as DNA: TGTGCCACCAGCAGAAGCGAAGGGAATTCACCCCTCCACTTT. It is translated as CATSRSEGNSPLHF.

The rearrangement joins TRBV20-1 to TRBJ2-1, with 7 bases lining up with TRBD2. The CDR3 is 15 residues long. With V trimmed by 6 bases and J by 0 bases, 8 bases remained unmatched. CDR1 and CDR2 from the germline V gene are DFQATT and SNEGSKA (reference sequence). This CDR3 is CSATRGEGSYNEQFF. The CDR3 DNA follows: TGCAGTGCCACACGGGGGGAAGGCTCCTACAATGAGCAGTTCTTC.